A single sample is the source of the 2 T cell receptor beta chains below, sequenced in a study of blood T cells in healthy people across ages. Primed by a sample-barcoded 5' primer and a J-beta primer mix, a second PCR proceeded for 7 to 11 cycles. TCRdb redid the calling of the 5' RACE reads with MiXCR, one entry per CDR3 protein. Here the sample spans 1.5 million or so distinct CDR3 sequences, 42% being singletons. Sample: blood. Source of these receptors: a woman under 30 in good health.

This clonotype occurred a few times. The V call is TRBV12-3 or TRBV12-4, the J call TRBJ2-4; D might be TRBD2 (7 bases). The CDR3 runs to 16 residues. The germline V and J ends were trimmed by 3 bases and 0 bases, with 12 bases remaining between them. The CDR3 region has the DNA TGTGCCAGCAGTTTCGAGAGGGGGGGAGCCAAAAACATTCAGTACTTC. Residues: CASSFERGGAKNIQYF.

This clonotype was observed a few times. The chain's CDR3 is CASSQPLRGSGSYNEQFF. CDR3 nucleotides: TGTGCCAGCAGCCAACCGTTACGGGGCTCGGGGTCCTACAATGAGCAGTTCTTC. V and J are TRBV3-1 and TRBJ2-1; either TRBD1 or TRBD2 may fit D (5 bases each). Germline assignment: CDR1 LGHDT and CDR2 YNNKEL (reference sequence). This CDR3 has 18 residues. Trimming pared 2 bases from V and 1 base from J, leaving 18 bases between.